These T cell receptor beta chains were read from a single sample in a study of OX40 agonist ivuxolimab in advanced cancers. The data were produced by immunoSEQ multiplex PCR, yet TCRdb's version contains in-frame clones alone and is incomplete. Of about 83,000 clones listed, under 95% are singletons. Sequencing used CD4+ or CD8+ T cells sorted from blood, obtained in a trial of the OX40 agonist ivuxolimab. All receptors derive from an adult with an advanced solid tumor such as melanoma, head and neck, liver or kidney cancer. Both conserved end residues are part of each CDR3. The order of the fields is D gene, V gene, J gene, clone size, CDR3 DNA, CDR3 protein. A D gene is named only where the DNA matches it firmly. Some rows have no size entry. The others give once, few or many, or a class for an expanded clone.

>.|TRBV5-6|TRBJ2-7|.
TGTGCCAGCAGCAACCCCTGGGCCTTTAACGAGCAGTACTTC
CASSNPWAFNEQYF
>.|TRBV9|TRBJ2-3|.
TGTGCCAGCAGCGCCCATCTTAGTTCCCAACCGCAGTATTTT
CASSAHLSSQPQYF
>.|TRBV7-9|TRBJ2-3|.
TGTGCCAGCACCCAAAGCGTTTCTAGCACAGATACGCAGTATTTT
CASTQSVSSTDTQYF
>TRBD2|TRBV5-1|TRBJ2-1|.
TGCGCCAGCAGCAACCCGACTAGCGGCTACAATGAGCAGTTCTTC
CASSNPTSGYNEQFF
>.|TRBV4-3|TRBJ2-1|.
TGCGCCAGCAGCCAATATCCAGGGAGCTACAATGAGCAGTTCTTC
CASSQYPGSYNEQFF
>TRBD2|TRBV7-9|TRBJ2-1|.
TGTGCCAGCAGCTTAGGTCGCCTAGCGGGGTTCTACAATGAGCAGTTCTTC
CASSLGRLAGFYNEQFF
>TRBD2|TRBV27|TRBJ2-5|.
TGTGCCAGCAGTGGGGGACTAGCGGCCGTAGAGACCCAGTACTTC
CASSGGLAAVETQYF
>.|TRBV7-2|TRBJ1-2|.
TGTGCCAGCAGCTTAGGGTTGGTGAACTATGGCTACACCTTC
CASSLGLVNYGYTF
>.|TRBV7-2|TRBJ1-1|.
TGTGCCAGCAGCAGCAGGGTATGGAACACTGAAGCTTTCTTT
CASSSRVWNTEAFF
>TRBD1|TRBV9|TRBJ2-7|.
TGTGCCAGCAGCGTAGAAGGGACAGGTGGAGCCTACGAGCAGTACTTC
CASSVEGTGGAYEQYF
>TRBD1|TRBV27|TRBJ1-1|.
TGTGCCAGCAGTTTACAACAGGGGTTGGGTACTGAAGCTTTCTTT
CASSLQQGLGTEAFF
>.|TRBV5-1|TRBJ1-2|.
TGCGCCAGCAGCCCCGGGAGTGCCCCCTATGGCTACACCTTC
CASSPGSAPYGYTF
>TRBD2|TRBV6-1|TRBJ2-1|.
TGTGCCAGCAGTGACTCTAGCGGATTCTACAATGAGCAGTTCTTC
CASSDSSGFYNEQFF
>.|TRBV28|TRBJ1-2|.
TGTGCCAGCAGGAGGGACCACTATGGCTACACCTTC
CASRRDHYGYTF
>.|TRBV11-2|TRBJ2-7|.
TGTGCCAGCAGCTTAGTCAGGGGCTACGAGCAGTACTTC
CASSLVRGYEQYF
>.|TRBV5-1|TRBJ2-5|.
TGCGCCAGCAGCCCCTTAGGGGGAGAGACCCAGTACTTC
CASSPLGGETQYF
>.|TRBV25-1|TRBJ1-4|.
TGTGCCAGCAGACTGGGGGCTAATGAAAAACTGTTTTTT
CASRLGANEKLFF
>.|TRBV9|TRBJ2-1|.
TGTGCCAGCAGCGTAGTGGGGGACCCCTACAATGAGCAGTTCTTC
CASSVVGDPYNEQFF
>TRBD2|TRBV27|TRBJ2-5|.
TGTGCCAGCAGTTTAGCGGGGGGGGAAGAGACCCAGTACTTC
CASSLAGGEETQYF
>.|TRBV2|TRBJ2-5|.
TGTGCCAGCAGTGGGGTCAGCCGAGGCTCCCAAGAGACCCAGTACTTC
CASSGVSRGSQETQYF
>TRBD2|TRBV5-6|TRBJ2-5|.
TGTGCCAGCAGCTTCCGTAGGACTAGCGGCCAAGAGACCCAGTACTTC
CASSFRRTSGQETQYF
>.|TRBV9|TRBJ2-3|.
TGTGCCAGCAGCGTTAGGGGGGACGGCACAGATACGCAGTATTTT
CASSVRGDGTDTQYF
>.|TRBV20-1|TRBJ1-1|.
TGCAGTGCTAGACAGACTGAAGCTTTCTTT
CSARQTEAFF
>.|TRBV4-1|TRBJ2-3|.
TGCGCCAGCAGCCAAGACCCTTTGTCCGGGATTAGCACAGATACGCAGTATTTT
CASSQDPLSGISTDTQYF
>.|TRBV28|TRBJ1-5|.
TGTGCCAGCAGTTTATGGCAGCAGCCCCAGCATTTT
CASSLWQQPQHF
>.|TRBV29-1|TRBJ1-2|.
TGCAGCGTTGACCCGGGAAATGGCTACACCTTC
CSVDPGNGYTF
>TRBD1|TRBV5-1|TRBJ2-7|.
TGCGCCAGCAGCTTGGAGACAGGGGGCGGAGAGAAGCAGTACTTC
CASSLETGGGEKQYF
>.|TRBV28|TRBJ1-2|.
TGTGCCAGCAGTTTACGTCAGTCCTATGGCTACACCTTC
CASSLRQSYGYTF
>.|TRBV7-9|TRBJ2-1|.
TGTGCCAGCAGCTTAGGGCCGAACAATGAGCAGTTCTTC
CASSLGPNNEQFF
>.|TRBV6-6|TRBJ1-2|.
TGTGCCAGCAGTTCCGCGGGACAACGGATCTATGGCTACACCTTC
CASSSAGQRIYGYTF
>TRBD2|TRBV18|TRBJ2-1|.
TGTGCCAGCTCAACGACTAGCGACTCCTACAATGAGCAGTTCTTC
CASSTTSDSYNEQFF
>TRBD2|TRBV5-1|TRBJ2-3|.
TGCGCCAGCAGCTCGGGACTAGCGGGAGTAGGCGCAGATACGCAGTATTTT
CASSSGLAGVGADTQYF
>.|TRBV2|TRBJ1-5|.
TGTGCCAGCGAAGGCGGGAATCAGCCCCAGCATTTT
CASEGGNQPQHF
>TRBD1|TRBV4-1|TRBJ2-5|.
TGCGCCAGCAGCCAGGGGACAGGGGGACAAGAGACCCAGTACTTC
CASSQGTGGQETQYF
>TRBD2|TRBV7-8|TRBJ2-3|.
TGTGCCAGCAGCTTGTTTAGCGGGAGCAACACAGATACGCAGTATTTT
CASSLFSGSNTDTQYF
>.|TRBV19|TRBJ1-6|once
TGTGCCAGTAGTATATCAGGGCAAGAGGCATCACCCCTCCACTTT
CASSISGQEASPLHF
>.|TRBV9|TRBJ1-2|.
TGTGCCAGCAGCGTAACTGAAGGGGACTATGGCTACACCTTC
CASSVTEGDYGYTF
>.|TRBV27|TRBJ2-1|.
TGTGCCAGCAGTGGGGGCCGTGATCCGATTGAGCAGTTCTTC
CASSGGRDPIEQFF
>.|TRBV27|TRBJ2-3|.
TGTGCCAGCAGTTTTAAGGGAGACACAGATACGCAGTATTTT
CASSFKGDTDTQYF
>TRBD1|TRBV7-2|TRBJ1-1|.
TGTGCCAGCAGCCCTTCTAAGTTTCAGGGGGACACTGAAGCTTTCTTT
CASSPSKFQGDTEAFF
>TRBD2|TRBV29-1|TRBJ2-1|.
TGCAGCGTCGCGCTGGGCCTAGCGGAGTACAATGAGCAGTTCTTC
CSVALGLAEYNEQFF
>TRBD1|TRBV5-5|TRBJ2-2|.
TGTGCCAGCAGCTTCTCGGTGCAAGGACAGGGGGTTACTTTCACCGGGGAGCTGTTTTTT
CASSFSVQGQGVTFTGELFF
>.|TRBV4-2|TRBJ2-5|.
TGTGCCAGCAGCCAAGGGGGGGCTAAAGAGACCCAGTACTTC
CASSQGGAKETQYF
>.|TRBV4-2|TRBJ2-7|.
TGTGCCAGCAGCCAAGTCCAGTCCTACGAGGGCTCCTACGAGCAGTACTTC
CASSQVQSYEGSYEQYF